The 20 T cell receptor beta chains below all came from one sample that was sequenced in a study of OX40 agonist ivuxolimab in advanced cancers. The method was immunoSEQ multiplex PCR; TCRdb's version includes in-frame clones alone and lacks a portion of them. The sample has about 80,000 clones; 75% to 90% are singletons. The sequences come from CD4+ or CD8+ T cells sorted from blood, collected in a trial of the OX40 agonist ivuxolimab. Receptors originate from an adult with an advanced solid tumor such as melanoma, head and neck, liver or kidney cancer.

V is TRBV5-1 and J is TRBJ1-5, with 8 bases matching TRBD1. The junction had 12 bases not matched to a gene; V was cut back by 0 bases and J by 4 bases. This CDR3 spans 18 amino acids. The germline CDR1 and CDR2 sequences are SGHRS and YFSETQ. The CDR3 DNA follows: TGCGCCAGCAGCTTGGCCCCCGGACAGGGTGGAACTAATCAGCCCCAGCATTTT. Its translation: CASSLAPGQGGTNQPQHF.

This clone has only one observation. The genes are TRBV10-3 and TRBJ2-7; D uncertain. The CDR3 has 15 residues. Germline values: CDR1 ENHRY, CDR2 SYGVKD. Trimming removed 2 bases from V and 0 bases from J, with 11 bases in between. CDR3 in amino acids: CAISEKSQSSYEQYF. The CDR3 bases are TGTGCCATCAGTGAGAAGTCACAGAGCTCCTACGAGCAGTACTTC.

V usage is TRBV18 and J usage is TRBJ1-5; 11 bases line up with TRBD1. Germline V CDR1 and CDR2: KGHSH, LQKENI. Unmatched junction bases numbered 4, after V lost 6 bases and J lost 3 bases. The CDR3 runs 15 residues. The CDR3 spells CASSPDRGLNQPQHF. The CDR3 bases are TGTGCCAGCTCCCCGGACAGGGGGCTCAATCAGCCCCAGCATTTT.

This chain joins TRBV29-1 and TRBJ2-2, with D possibly being TRBD1 (5 bases). The CDR3 length is 14 residues. Deletions cut 4 bases from V and 2 bases from J, with 11 bases between. The V gene's germline CDR1 is SQVTM and CDR2 ANQGSEA. In DNA form, the CDR3 reads TGCAGCGTTGGTGGGGCAAAAAACACCGGGGAGCTGTTTTTT. It specifies CSVGGAKNTGELFF.

This chain links TRBV7-2 with TRBJ1-4; no reliable D call. Trimming took 1 base from V and 0 from J, leaving 6 bases between them. CDR1 SGHTA and CDR2 FQGNSA come from the germline V gene. This CDR3 spans 15 amino acids. CDR3 coding DNA: TGTGCCAGCAGCTTAGAAAGTGCAACTAATGAAAAACTGTTTTTT. It codes for CASSLESATNEKLFF.

The chain couples TRBV5-6 to TRBJ1-6; possibly TRBD1 for D (5 bases). Looked up from germline, CDR1 is SGHDT and CDR2 is YYEEEE. V lost 2 bases to trimming and J lost 7 bases, with 16 bases between them. The CDR3 length is 16 residues. CDR3: CASSLLGTAENSPLHF. The CDR3 region has the DNA TGTGCCAGCAGCTTACTCGGGACGGCAGAGAATTCACCCCTCCACTTT.

The V call is TRBV5-1, the J call TRBJ1-2; the match to TRBD1 covers 9 bases. V gave up 5 bases and J gave up 5 bases; unmatched junction bases: 16. The CDR3 is 17 residues long. Germline V CDR1 and CDR2: SGHRS, YFSETQ. This CDR3 reads CASSNKPGQGSPYGYTF. The CDR3 region has the DNA TGCGCCAGCAGTAACAAACCGGGACAGGGATCGCCATATGGCTACACCTTC.

J is TRBJ1-2 and V is TRBV30; D remains ambiguous. Trimming removed 4 bases at V and 4 bases at J, with 13 bases between. This CDR3 contains 13 residues. Germline CDR1 and CDR2: GTSNPN and SVGIG (reference sequence). As DNA, the CDR3 is TGTGCCTGGACAGCCAAACGCGGCTATGGCTACACCTTC. Protein product: CAWTAKRGYGYTF.

The rearrangement joins TRBV7-6 to TRBJ1-6; no firm D call. The ends were cut back, 5 bases at V and 2 bases at J, with 7 bases in the middle. The CDR3 runs 14 residues. Per the germline V gene, CDR1 is SGHVS and CDR2 is FNYEAQ. In DNA form, the CDR3 reads TGTGCCAGCAGCCCACTCCCCTATAATTCACCCCTCCACTTT. Encoded protein: CASSPLPYNSPLHF.

This chain links TRBV28 with TRBJ1-2; tentatively, D is TRBD1 (6 bases). The CDR3 has 15 residues. Looked up from germline, CDR1 is MDHEN and CDR2 is SYDVKM. The V end was cut by 5 bases, the J end by 5 bases, with 18 bases between. DNA for the CDR3: TGTGCCAGCAGTGTCACCCAAAGGACAGTTTATGGCTACACCTTC. Translated: CASSVTQRTVYGYTF.

The chain is built from TRBV7-2 and TRBJ2-7; TRBD2 matches at 7 bases. Germline V gene sequence: CDR1 SGHTA, CDR2 FQGNSA. Trimming took 5 bases from V and 2 from J; bases not matched to a gene: 18. The CDR3 length is 18 residues. In DNA, the CDR3 is TGTGCCAGCAGCCCACCAGGCCCCCTAGCGGTCTTGGCCTACGAGCAGTACTTC. This encodes CASSPPGPLAVLAYEQYF.

This clone was seen only a few times. The V call is TRBV7-9, the J call TRBJ1-5; 9 bases align to TRBD1. Germline loops: CDR1 SEHNR, CDR2 FQNEAQ (reference sequence). V shed 4 bases and J 1 base; nucleotides not matched to a gene: 5. The CDR3 runs 16 residues. The CDR3 loop is CASSSTGGPSNQPQHF. In nucleotides, the CDR3 is TGTGCCAGCAGCTCAACAGGGGGCCCAAGCAATCAGCCCCAGCATTTT.

The chain couples TRBV30 to TRBJ1-1, with a tentative D call TRBD1 (6 bases). V shed 0 bases and J shed 10 bases, with 15 bases lying between them. Germline V lookup: CDR1 GTSNPN, CDR2 SVGIG (reference sequence). The CDR3 has 13 amino acids. CDR3 sequence (DNA): TGTGCCTGGAGTGTATCCCGTCAGGGGTCAGCTTTCTTT. Protein product: CAWSVSRQGSAFF.

The chain is built from TRBV18 and TRBJ2-4; the D gene is possibly TRBD2 (5 bases). Trimming shortened V by 2 bases and J by 6 bases, and 17 bases separated the two germline ends. The CDR3 has 16 residues. Germline V gene lookup returns CDR1 KGHSH and CDR2 LQKENI. In DNA, the CDR3 is TGTGCCAGCTCACCAGTGAGCGGAGCGTGGGGAAACATTCAGTACTTC. Amino acids: CASSPVSGAWGNIQYF.

The chain carries TRBV18 and TRBJ2-3; D gene unclear. The CDR3 is 12 amino acids. Trimming took 3 bases from V and 5 from J, leaving 6 bases between them. CDR1 and CDR2 (germline): KGHSH, LQKENI. The CDR3: CASSPDGDTQYF. CDR3 in DNA: TGTGCCAGCTCACCGGATGGAGATACGCAGTATTTT.

The chain joins TRBV2 to TRBJ2-7; D could derive from TRBD1 or TRBD2 (5 bases each). Germline V CDR1 and CDR2: SNHLY, FYNNEI. CDR3 length equals 12 residues. Deletions cut 5 bases from V and 3 bases from J, with 8 bases between. CDR3 in amino acids: CASSRDGYEQYF. CDR3 nucleotides: TGTGCCAGCAGTAGGGACGGCTACGAGCAGTACTTC.

The chain is built from TRBV9 and TRBJ2-1; TRBD1 agrees at 7 bases. V was clipped by 3 bases and J by 2 bases; unmatched bases: 5. Germline CDR1 SGDLS, CDR2 YYNGEE. The CDR3 is made up of 15 amino acids. The CDR3 protein is CASSALGQTYNEQFF. The CDR3 bases are TGTGCCAGCAGCGCGCTGGGACAGACCTACAATGAGCAGTTCTTC.

Concerning this clone: Within the sample, other DNA sequences also encode this same CDR3. The chain employs TRBV2 and TRBJ2-3; 8 positions agree with TRBD2. Germline V gene sequence: CDR1 SNHLY, CDR2 FYNNEI. CDR3 length equals 15 residues. The trim removed 0 bases at V and 6 bases at J, leaving 5 bases unmatched. The CDR3 spells CASSEARGGADTQYF. The CDR3 bases are TGTGCCAGCAGTGAAGCTCGGGGGGGGGCCGATACGCAGTATTTT.

The chain recombines TRBV18 with TRBJ1-2; possibly TRBD1 for D (5 bases). Germline lookup yields CDR1 KGHSH and CDR2 LQKENI. The ends were cut back, 2 bases at V and 2 bases at J, with 9 bases in the middle. This CDR3 is built from 14 residues. CDR3: CASSPSGNNYGYTF. CDR3 in DNA: TGTGCCAGCTCACCATCAGGGAACAACTATGGCTACACCTTC.

V usage is TRBV6-1 and J usage is TRBJ2-7; D possibly corresponds to TRBD1 (6 bases). Trimming pared 11 bases from V and 0 bases from J, leaving 17 bases between. CDR3 size: 14 residues. Germline V gives CDR1 MNHNS, CDR2 SASEGT. The CDR3 DNA reads as TGTGCCGGAAAACCGGGACACAACTCCTACGAGCAGTACTTC. It codes for CAGKPGHNSYEQYF.